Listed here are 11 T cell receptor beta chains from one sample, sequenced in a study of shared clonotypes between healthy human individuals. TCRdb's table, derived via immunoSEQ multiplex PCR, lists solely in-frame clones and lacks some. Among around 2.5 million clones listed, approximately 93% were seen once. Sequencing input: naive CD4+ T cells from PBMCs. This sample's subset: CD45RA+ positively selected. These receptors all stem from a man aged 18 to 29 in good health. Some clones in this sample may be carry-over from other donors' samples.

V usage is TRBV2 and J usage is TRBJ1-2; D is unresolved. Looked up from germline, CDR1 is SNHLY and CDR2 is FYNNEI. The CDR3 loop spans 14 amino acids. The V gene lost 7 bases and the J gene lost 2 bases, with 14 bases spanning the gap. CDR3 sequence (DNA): TGTGCCAGCACCGGGCCGATCCCGAACTATGGCTACACCTTC. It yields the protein CASTGPIPNYGYTF.

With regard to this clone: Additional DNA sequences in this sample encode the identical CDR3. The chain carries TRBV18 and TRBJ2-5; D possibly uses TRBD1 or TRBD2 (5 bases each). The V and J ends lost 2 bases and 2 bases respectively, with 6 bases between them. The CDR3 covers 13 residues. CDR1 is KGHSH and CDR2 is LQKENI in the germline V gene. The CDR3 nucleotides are TGTGCCAGCTCACCAGGGACGCAAGAGACCCAGTACTTC. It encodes CASSPGTQETQYF.

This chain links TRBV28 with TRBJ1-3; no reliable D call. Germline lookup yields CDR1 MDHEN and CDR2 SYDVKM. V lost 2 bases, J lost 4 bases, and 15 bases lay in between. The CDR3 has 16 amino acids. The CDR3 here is CASSLPVGTGGNTIYF. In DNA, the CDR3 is TGTGCCAGCAGTTTACCGGTGGGTACCGGAGGAAACACCATATATTTT.

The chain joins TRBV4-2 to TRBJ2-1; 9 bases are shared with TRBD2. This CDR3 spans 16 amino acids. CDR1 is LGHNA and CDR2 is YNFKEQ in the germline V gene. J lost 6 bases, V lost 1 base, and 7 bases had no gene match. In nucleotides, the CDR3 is TGTGCCAGCAGCCAAGTAGGTAGCGGGAGAGGCAATGAGCAGTTCTTC. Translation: CASSQVGSGRGNEQFF.

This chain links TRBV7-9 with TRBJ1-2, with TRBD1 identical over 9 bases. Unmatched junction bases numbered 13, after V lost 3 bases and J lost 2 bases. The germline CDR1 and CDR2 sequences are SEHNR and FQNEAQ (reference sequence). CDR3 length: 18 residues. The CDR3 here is CASSFALSDRGLNYGYTF. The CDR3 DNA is TGTGCCAGCAGCTTTGCTTTATCGGACAGGGGTCTAAACTATGGCTACACCTTC. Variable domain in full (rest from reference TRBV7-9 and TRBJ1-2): DTGVSQNPRHKITKRGQNVTFRCDPISEHNRLYWYRQTLGQGPEFLTYFQNEAQLEKSRLLSDRFSAERPKGSFSTLEIQRTEQGDSAMYLCASSFALSDRGLNYGYTFGSGTRLTVV.

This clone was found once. CDR3 in amino acids: CASSHTNEQFF. The CDR3 DNA reads TGTGCCAGCAGCCACACCAATGAGCAGTTCTTC. The chain employs TRBV14 and TRBJ2-1, with unresolved D. CDR3 length: 11 residues. V lost 3 bases and J lost 6, with 3 bases in between. Germline assignment: CDR1 SGHDN and CDR2 FVKESK.

CDR3 protein: CASRVTKRVSTDTQYF. The CDR3 DNA follows: TGTGCCAGCAGGGTGACTAAGCGGGTTAGCACAGATACGCAGTATTTT. V is TRBV28 and J is TRBJ2-3, with TRBD2 as a possible D gene (6 bases). The CDR3 totals 16 residues. The germline V gene has CDR1 MDHEN and CDR2 SYDVKM. Between the trimmed V and J ends, which lost 6 bases and 0 bases, there was a span of 16 bases.

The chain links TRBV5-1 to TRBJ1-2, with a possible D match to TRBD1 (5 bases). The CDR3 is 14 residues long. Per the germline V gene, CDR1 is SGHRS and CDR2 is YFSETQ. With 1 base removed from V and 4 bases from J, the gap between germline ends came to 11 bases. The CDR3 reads CASSLYQGSYGYTF. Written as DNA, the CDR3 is TGCGCCAGCAGCTTGTACCAGGGAAGCTATGGCTACACCTTC.

CDR3 sequence: CASSPSSFGVRGEAFF. CDR3 bases: TGTGCCAGCTCCCCATCCTCTTTTGGGGTCCGTGGTGAAGCTTTCTTT. The V gene is TRBV18, the J gene TRBJ1-1; no clear D. The CDR3 has 16 residues. V lost 6 bases and J 7 bases, leaving 24 bases between the germline ends. From germline, CDR1 is KGHSH and CDR2 LQKENI.

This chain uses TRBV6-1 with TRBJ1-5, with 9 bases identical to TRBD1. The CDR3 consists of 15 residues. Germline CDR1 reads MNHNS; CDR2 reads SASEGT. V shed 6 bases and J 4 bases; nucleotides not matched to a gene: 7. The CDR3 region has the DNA TGTGCCAGCAGGGGGGTGGGGACAGGGAATCAGCCCCAGCATTTT. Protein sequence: CASRGVGTGNQPQHF.

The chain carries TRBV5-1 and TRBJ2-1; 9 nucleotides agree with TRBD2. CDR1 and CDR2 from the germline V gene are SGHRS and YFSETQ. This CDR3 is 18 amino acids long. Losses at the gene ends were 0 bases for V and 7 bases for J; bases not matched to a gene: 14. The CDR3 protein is CASSLVRGAGGNVNEQFF. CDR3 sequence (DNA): TGCGCCAGCAGCTTGGTTAGAGGAGCGGGAGGAAACGTGAATGAGCAGTTCTTC.